This TCR beta chain was identified in a study of resident and recirculating memory T cells in vitiligo. Whole-study context: Shave-biopsy epidermis from lesional and nonlesional skin was sequenced alongside PBMCs.

Produced via immunoSEQ multiplex PCR; TCRdb's table is partial and in-frame only. In the table there are around 70,000 clones, about 89% of which are singletons. Stable patients also lacked confetti depigmentation, a sign of active vitiligo. Patients had received no treatment within the previous three months. The V and J ends lost 0 bases and 4 bases, in that order; junction bases with no gene match: 5. Looked up from germline, CDR1 is LNHDA and CDR2 is SQIVND (reference sequence). The CDR3 sequence is 16 residues long. The chain employs TRBV19 and TRBJ2-4, with 8 bases lining up with TRBD1. The clonotype was recovered from a male donor with vitiligo. Sequenced: blood. The CDR3 sequence is CASSIEADRAKNIQYF. The CDR3 DNA follows: TGTGCCAGTAGTATAGAGGCGGACAGGGCGAAAAACATTCAGTACTTC.